The source of this T cell receptor (beta chain) is a study of regulatory dendritic cells for organ transplantation (dated by TCRdb to 2016 to 2017). Concerning the study at large: To make regulatory dendritic cells, monocytes were cultured with vitamin D3 on days 0 and 4 and with IL-10 on day 4. On day 6, LPS was added to the DC cultures to test how the DCs responded to a strong maturation-inducing agent. Before and after allostimulation with regulatory or mature dendritic cells, TCRbeta repertoires were sequenced from sorted naive and memory CD4+ and CD8+ T cells.

Study-level results and caveats: Expansion of memory CD8+ clones was induced by allostimulation in both subjects, but more limited expansion appeared to be induced by regulatory dendritic cells than by mature dendritic cells. Only a couple of subjects were sequenced, and the authors noted considerable between-individual heterogeneity in the alloreactive memory CD8+ T cell pool. Of the resting subsets, the one holding the most alloreactive TCR clonotypes was memory CD8+ T cells. Highly diverse repertoires were observed in naive CD4+ and CD8+ T cells, whereas lower diversity was observed in memory cells, and the most oligoclonal repertoires were found in memory CD8+ cells.

Multiplexed two-step PCR with Vbeta-specific forward primers and Jbeta-specific reverse primers was used to amplify TCRbeta CDR3 regions. TCRbeta libraries were sequenced on an Illumina instrument through the immunoSEQ service. The paper's data handling went like this. V, D and J genes were assigned using IMGT annotation, and counts were corrected for multiplex PCR bias using synthetic CDR3 analogues. Repertoire clonality was computed in the immunoSEQ Analyzer as one minus normalized Shannon entropy. Whether a clone counted as expanded was decided by Fisher's exact test with Benjamini-Hochberg false discovery rate control and a two-tailed cutoff of P<0.01. As stored in TCRdb, this immuneACCESS dataset retains in-frame rearrangements with V and J assigned. A fraction of the clones does not appear; measured against another copy, unresolved V genes explain less than half of the discrepancy, and the remainder lacks a known reason. V, J and clone size were drawn from that table, and D and trimming were deduced from the DNA. This sample gives around 21,000 clones in total; around 86% of them show up just once. Jointly, the top ten make up 0.2% to 0.3% of the sample.

Sorted T cell subsets were CFSE-labeled and co-cultured for roughly 5 days with allogeneic regulatory or mature dendritic cells at a 1:10 DC:T ratio. Naive T cells were sorted as CD45RA+ and memory T cells as CD45RO+ CD4+ or CD8+ cells by FACS. Two healthy control subjects provided the T cells used for TCR sequencing. Genomic DNA was extracted with the Qiagen DNeasy Blood & Tissue Kit. To note about this clone: There is no known antigen for this receptor. Per-base qualities were not stored, and no clone one base away is much larger.

The sequenced material came from naive CD4+ T cells from blood cultured with dendritic cells. The sample's cell subset or site label, in plain terms: CD45RA+ naive T cells. The sequence derives from a human donor in good health.

CDR3 reads: CAWRGSALRGYTF. The DNA reads as follows: TGTGCCTGGAGAGGATCCGCCTTACGAGGCTACACCTTC. Recombination linked TRBV30 to TRBJ1-2; too little of a D gene remains to name it. Including cysteine and phenylalanine, the CDR3 has 13 amino acids. The only DNA kept is the CDR3, 39 bases in frame from the first base. The V end loses 3 bases and the J end loses 8 bases, and a stretch of 16 bases separates them. CDR1 and CDR2 are drawn from the germline V gene (reference sequence): GTSNPN, SVGIG. Supplemented by the reference TRBV30 and TRBJ1-2 proteins around the CDR3, the complete variable domain is SQTIHQWPATLVQPVGSPLSLECTVEGTSNPNLYWYRQAAGRGLQLLFYSVGIGQISSEVPQNLSASRPQDRQFILSSKKLLLSDSGFYLCAWRGSALRGYTFGSGTRLTVV.